This record covers a single TCR beta chain. Its target is unknown. The assay was immunoSEQ multiplex PCR, and TCRdb's table has in-frame clones only and misses some. The sample yields about 65,000 clones, just over 90% seen once. The data stem from a study of cytomegalovirus exposure and HLA in healthy donors. Study-level background: Both the 120 or so validation repertoires and the 500 to 700 first-cohort repertoires used the same platform, as reported by a later analysis.

Study-wide results and limits: In vitro assays verified that three CMV-associated chains recognized CMV antigens specifically. The authors enumerated 180 or so TCR beta chains as linked to cytomegalovirus.

V was pared by 3 bases and J by 9 bases, with 8 bases of the junction left unmatched. CDR3 size: 15 residues. Germline V gives CDR1 WSHSY, CDR2 SAAADI. This receptor was obtained from a woman between 18 and 29 years old in good health and CMV-seronegative. The sample was PBMCs. V and J are TRBV10-2 and TRBJ2-1, with 10 nucleotides matching TRBD2. CDR3 loop: CASSDALAGEREQFF. The CDR3 nucleotides are TGCGCCAGCAGTGACGCCCTAGCGGGGGAGCGTGAGCAGTTCTTC.